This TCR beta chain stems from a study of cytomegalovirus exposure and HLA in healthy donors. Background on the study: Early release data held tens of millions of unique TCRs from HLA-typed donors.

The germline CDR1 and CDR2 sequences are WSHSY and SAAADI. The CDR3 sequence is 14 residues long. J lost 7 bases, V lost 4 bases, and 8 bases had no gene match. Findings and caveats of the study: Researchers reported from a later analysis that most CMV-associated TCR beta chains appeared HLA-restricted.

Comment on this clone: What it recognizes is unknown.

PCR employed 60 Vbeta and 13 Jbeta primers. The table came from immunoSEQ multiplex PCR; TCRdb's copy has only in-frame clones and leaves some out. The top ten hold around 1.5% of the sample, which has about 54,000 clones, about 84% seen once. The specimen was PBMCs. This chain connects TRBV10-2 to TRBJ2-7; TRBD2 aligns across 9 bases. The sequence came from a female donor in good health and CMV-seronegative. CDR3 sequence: CASSGGLAGWEQYF. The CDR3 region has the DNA TGCGCCAGCAGTGGGGGTCTAGCGGGGTGGGAGCAGTACTTC.